This T cell receptor beta chain was obtained from a study of blood T cell repertoires in COVID-19. On the study more broadly: T cells, B-cell-depleted T cells, or PBMCs provided the cDNA or gDNA that served as material.

This clone was recorded many times. Trimming removed 6 bases from V and 0 bases from J; junction bases left unmatched: 5. Germline assignment: CDR1 LNHDA and CDR2 SQIVND (reference sequence). The CDR3 extends over 15 amino acids. Per the authors' pipeline: For nucleated cells, counts were estimated from reference gene primer amplification. Repertoires were generated with immunoSEQ multiplex PCR, while TCRdb's copy carries only in-frame clones and drops some. V and J calls and clone size come straight from that table; D and trimming were deduced from the DNA. The data show under 200,000 clones, roughly 80% seen once.

The clonotype comes from a woman aged 55-70 years with COVID-19, enrolled during active disease. The genes are TRBV19 and TRBJ2-7; 10 bases are shared with TRBD2. Sequences were obtained from peripheral blood. The CDR3 DNA sequence: TGTGCCAGTAGAATGAGCGGGAGGGGCTCCTACGAGCAGTACTTC. Amino acid sequence: CASRMSGRGSYEQYF.